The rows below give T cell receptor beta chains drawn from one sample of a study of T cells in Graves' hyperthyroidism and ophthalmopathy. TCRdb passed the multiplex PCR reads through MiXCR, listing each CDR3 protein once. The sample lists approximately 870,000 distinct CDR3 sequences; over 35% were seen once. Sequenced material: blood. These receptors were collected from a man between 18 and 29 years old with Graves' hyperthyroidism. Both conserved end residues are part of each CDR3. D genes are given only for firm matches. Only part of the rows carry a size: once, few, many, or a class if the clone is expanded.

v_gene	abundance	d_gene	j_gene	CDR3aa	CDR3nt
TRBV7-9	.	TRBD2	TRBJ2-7	CASSVEGTSDEQYF	TGTGCCAGCAGCGTAGAGGGGACTAGCGACGAGCAGTACTTC
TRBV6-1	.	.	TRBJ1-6	CAISEAAPLHF	TGTGCCATCAGTGAAGCAGCACCCCTCCACTTT
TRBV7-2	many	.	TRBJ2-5	CASSRPQGTQYF	TGTGCCAGCAGCCGACCTCAGGGGACCCAGTACTTC
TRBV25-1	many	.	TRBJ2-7	CASSERGRGLSGSSYEQYF	TGTGCCAGCAGTGAAAGGGGCAGGGGCCTGTCCGGGAGCTCCTACGAGCAGTACTTC
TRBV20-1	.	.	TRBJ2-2	CSARDGQGELFF	TGCAGTGCTAGAGATGGTCAGGGGGAGCTGTTTTTT
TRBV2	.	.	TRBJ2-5	CASSESTDQETQYF	TGTGCCAGCAGTGAAAGTACAGACCAAGAGACCCAGTACTTC
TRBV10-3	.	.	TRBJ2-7	CASRRDGVSSYEQYF	TGTGCCAGCAGGAGGGACGGGGTCAGCTCCTACGAGCAGTACTTC
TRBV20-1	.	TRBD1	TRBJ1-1	CSARRGPENTEAFF	TGCAGTGCTAGAAGGGGGCCGGAGAACACTGAAGCTTTCTTT
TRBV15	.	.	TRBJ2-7	CATSRDIYEQYF	TGTGCCACCAGCCGAGACATTTACGAGCAGTACTTC
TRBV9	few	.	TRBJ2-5	CASSVGRRAGQETQYF	TGTGCCAGCAGCGTAGGTAGGAGGGCGGGCCAAGAGACCCAGTACTTC
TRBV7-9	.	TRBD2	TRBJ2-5	CASSPGLAGAEETQYF	TGTGCCAGCAGCCCCGGACTAGCGGGAGCTGAAGAGACCCAGTACTTC
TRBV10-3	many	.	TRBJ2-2	CAISPHSTTGELFF	TGTGCCATCAGCCCCCATAGTACCACCGGGGAGCTGTTTTTT
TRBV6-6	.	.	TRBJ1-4	CASSYKGTWEKLFF	TGTGCCAGCAGTTATAAGGGTACTTGGGAAAAACTGTTTTTT
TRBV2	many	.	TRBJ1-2	CASSETGGLGNYGYTF	TGTGCCAGCAGTGAAACGGGCGGGCTGGGAAACTATGGCTACACCTTC
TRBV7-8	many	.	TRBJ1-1	CASSYGRDTEAFF	TGTGCCAGCAGCTACGGGCGAGATACTGAAGCTTTCTTT
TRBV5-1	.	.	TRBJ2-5	CASSLAGRTQETQYF	TGCGCCAGCAGCTTGGCAGGGCGGACCCAAGAGACCCAGTACTTC
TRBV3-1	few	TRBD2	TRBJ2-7	CASSRTSVTYEQYF	TGTGCCAGCAGCCGGACTAGCGTTACCTACGAGCAGTACTTC
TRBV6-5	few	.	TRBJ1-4	CASSYSQGPEKLFF	TGTGCCAGCAGTTACTCACAAGGCCCTGAAAAACTGTTTTTT
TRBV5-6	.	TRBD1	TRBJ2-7	CASSRGQDLYEQYF	TGTGCCAGCAGCCGGGGACAGGATCTTTACGAGCAGTACTTC
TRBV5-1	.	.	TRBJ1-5	CAGSLGGQKNQPQHF	TGCGCCGGCAGCTTGGGTGGACAGAAAAATCAGCCCCAGCATTTT
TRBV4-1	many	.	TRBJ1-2	CASSQGQVYGYTF	TGCGCCAGCAGCCAAGGGCAGGTCTATGGCTACACCTTC
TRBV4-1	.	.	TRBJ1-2	CASSQDEGLNYGYTF	TGCGCCAGCAGCCAAGACGAGGGATTAAACTATGGCTACACCTTC
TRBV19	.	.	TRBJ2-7	CASSIGPDRSSYEQYF	TGTGCCAGTAGTATAGGCCCAGACAGGAGTTCCTACGAGCAGTACTTC
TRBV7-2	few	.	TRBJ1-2	CASSFIWSPDHYGYTF	TGTGCCAGCAGCTTTATATGGTCTCCCGATCACTATGGCTACACCTTC
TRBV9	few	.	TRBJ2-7	CATPGGTGTMEQYF	TGTGCCACCCCGGGGGGGACAGGGACCATGGAGCAGTACTTC
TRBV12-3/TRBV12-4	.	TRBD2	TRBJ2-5	CASSFPLSGGRRETQYF	TGTGCCAGCAGTTTCCCTCTAAGCGGGGGGAGGCGGGAGACCCAGTACTTC
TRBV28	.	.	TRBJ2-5	CASSLAAQPETQYF	TGTGCCAGCAGTTTAGCAGCACAGCCAGAGACCCAGTACTTC
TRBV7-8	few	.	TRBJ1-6	CASSQAGEQAYNSPLHF	TGCGCCAGCAGCCAGGCGGGGGAACAGGCCTATAATTCACCCCTCCACTTT
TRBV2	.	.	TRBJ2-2	CASEETSYTGELFF	TGTGCCAGCGAGGAGACTAGTTACACCGGGGAGCTGTTTTTT
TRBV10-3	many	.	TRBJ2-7	CAIRPDSSSYEQYF	TGTGCCATCAGACCGGACAGTAGCTCCTACGAGCAGTACTTC
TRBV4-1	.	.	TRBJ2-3	CASSQDQLVNTQYF	TGCGCCAGCAGCCAAGATCAACTGGTTAACACGCAGTATTTT
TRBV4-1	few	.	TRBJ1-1	CASSLWTDDTEAFF	TGCGCCAGCAGCCTCTGGACTGACGATACTGAAGCTTTCTTT
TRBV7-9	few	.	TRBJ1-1	CASRSERNTEAFF	TGTGCCAGCAGATCCGAACGAAACACTGAAGCTTTCTTT
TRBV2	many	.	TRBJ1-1	CASSVRTPVAAFF	TGTGCCAGCAGTGTAAGGACGCCGGTGGCGGCTTTCTTT
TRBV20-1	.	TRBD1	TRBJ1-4	CSARPGTGSEKLFF	TGCAGTGCTAGACCCGGGACAGGCTCCGAAAAACTGTTTTTT
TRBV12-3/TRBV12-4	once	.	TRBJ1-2	CASSFVGQGGYTF	TGTGCCAGCAGTTTCGTCGGGCAGGGAGGCTACACCTTC
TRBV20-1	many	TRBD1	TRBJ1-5	CSVETGTGNQPQHF	TGCAGTGTCGAAACCGGGACAGGCAATCAGCCCCAGCATTTT
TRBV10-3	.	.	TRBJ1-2	CAISAEGDYGYTF	TGTGCCATCAGTGCGGAGGGGGACTATGGCTACACCTTC
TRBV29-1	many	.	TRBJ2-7	CSGLQGGTYEQYF	TGCAGCGGACTACAGGGAGGGACCTACGAGCAGTACTTC
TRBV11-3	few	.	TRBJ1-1	CASSRNTGTEAFF	TGTGCCAGCAGCCGAAACACAGGGACTGAAGCTTTCTTT
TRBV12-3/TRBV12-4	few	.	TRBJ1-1	CASSWTSPTEAFF	TGTGCCAGCAGTTGGACCTCGCCCACTGAAGCTTTCTTT
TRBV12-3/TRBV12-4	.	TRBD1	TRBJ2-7	CASSPGTAQYEQYF	TGTGCCAGCAGTCCGGGGACAGCCCAATACGAGCAGTACTTC
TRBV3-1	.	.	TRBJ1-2	CASSQVPGNGYTF	TGTGCCAGCAGCCAAGTTCCTGGGAATGGCTACACCTTC
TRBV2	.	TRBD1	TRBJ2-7	CASRLDRSYEQYF	TGTGCCAGCAGACTGGACAGGTCCTACGAGCAGTACTTC
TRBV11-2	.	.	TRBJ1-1	CASSLDLWDGRRVFF	TGTGCCAGCAGCTTAGATCTCTGGGACGGTAGAAGGGTTTTCTTT
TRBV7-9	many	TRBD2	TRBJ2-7	CASSLRTSADEQYF	TGTGCCAGCAGCTTGCGGACTAGCGCAGACGAGCAGTACTTC
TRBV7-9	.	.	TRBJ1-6	CASSYTDQPLHF	TGTGCCAGCAGTTACACCGATCAGCCCCTCCACTTT
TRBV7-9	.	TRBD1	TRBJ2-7	CASSSPDRGLSYEQYF	TGTGCCAGCAGCTCCCCCGACAGGGGGCTCTCCTACGAGCAGTACTTC
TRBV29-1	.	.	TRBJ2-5	CSVAGDIQASETQYF	TGCAGCGTTGCAGGGGACATTCAGGCTTCGGAGACCCAGTACTTC
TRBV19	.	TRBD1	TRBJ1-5	CASSMATGIGVYSNQPQHF	TGTGCCAGTAGTATGGCGACAGGGATTGGGGTATATAGCAATCAGCCCCAGCATTTT
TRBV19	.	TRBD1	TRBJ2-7	CASSIEIGTGFYEQYF	TGTGCCAGTAGTATAGAAATCGGGACAGGGTTCTACGAGCAGTACTTC
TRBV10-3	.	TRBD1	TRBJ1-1	CAISEVQGMAEAFF	TGTGCCATCAGTGAGGTACAGGGGATGGCTGAAGCTTTCTTT
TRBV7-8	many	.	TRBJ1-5	CASSLGRANQPQHF	TGTGCCAGCAGCTTAGGCAGGGCCAATCAGCCCCAGCATTTT
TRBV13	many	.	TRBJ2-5	CASSLIAGAGETQYF	TGTGCCAGCAGCTTAATCGCAGGGGCTGGGGAGACCCAGTACTTC
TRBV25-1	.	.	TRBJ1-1	CASSESYLQRDTEAFF	TGTGCCAGCAGTGAAAGCTATCTACAGAGAGACACTGAAGCTTTCTTT